Sequencing of this TCR beta chain was carried out in a study of cytomegalovirus exposure and HLA in healthy donors. The CDR3 extends over 13 amino acids. The V end was cut by 4 bases, the J end by 2 bases, with 9 bases between. Germline V gene lookup returns CDR1 SGHVS and CDR2 FNYEAQ. When sampled, the donors appeared nominally healthy, though they likely had unrecorded immune exposures. This clone was picked up a small number of times. The study ran its PCR with 60 Vbeta and 13 Jbeta primers. The method was immunoSEQ multiplex PCR; TCRdb's version includes in-frame clones alone and lacks a portion of them. Seen here are approximately 110,000 clones, just over 15% observed once, and the top ten hold 1.9%.

The TCR originated in a woman between 18 and 30 years old in good health and CMV-seronegative. Sequenced input: PBMCs. V is TRBV7-6 and J is TRBJ2-7; D possibly corresponds to TRBD2 (6 bases). CDR3 sequence (DNA): TGTGCCAGCAGCTACGGGACTGCCTACGAGCAGTACTTC. It specifies CASSYGTAYEQYF.